This entry is about one T cell receptor beta chain. Its antigen is unidentified. 5' RACE with UMI labels generated the TRB cDNA libraries. TCRdb re-called the 5' RACE reads, yielding one record per CDR3 amino acid sequence without DNA. The listing records about 120,000 distinct CDR3 sequences. The CDR3 runs to 14 residues. The sample originates from a study of CXCR3-negative and CXCR3-positive naive CD8 T cells. Study-wide points: Sequencing showed both naive subsets with comparably high diversity, and memory CD8+ cells much lower.

The chain is built from TRBV12-3 or TRBV12-4 and TRBJ2-1; TCRdb calls TRBD1, which cannot be checked without DNA. Sequencing was performed on naive CXCR3- CD8+ T cells from blood. As to subset: CD45RO-CCR7+CD27+CD95- naive CD8+ T cells lacking CXCR3 (TNR3-). The clonotype comes from a human donor in good health. Some clones in this sample may be carry-over from other donors' samples. CDR3 region: CASSLTGANNEQFF.